This section outlines one T cell receptor beta chain sequence together with its context. The source of the sample is a study of T cell responses to AZD1222 COVID-19 vaccine. Unmatched junction bases numbered 10, after V lost 2 bases and J lost 4 bases. This CDR3 region has 16 residues. The V gene's germline CDR1 is SGHRS and CDR2 YFSETQ. Profiled with immunoSEQ multiplex PCR; TCRdb holds only in-frame clones, not every one. The sample lists approximately 110,000 clones; approximately 90% were seen once. Sequencing used peripheral blood, obtained 28 days after the second AZD1222 dose. This receptor was taken from an adult who received the AZD1222 COVID-19 vaccine. This rearrangement joins TRBV5-1 to TRBJ2-5; 8 bases agree with TRBD2. For the CDR3, the DNA is TGCGCCAGCAGCTTAGGGGTTCCCGGGAGGGGAGAGACCCAGTACTTC. Translating it yields CASSLGVPGRGETQYF.